The 13 T cell receptor beta chains below come from one sample, sequenced in a study of blood T cell repertoires in COVID-19 (dated by TCRdb to about 2020). To prepare the library, the immunoSEQ multiplex PCR assay was applied. TCRdb re-hosts the immuneACCESS table, in-frame sequences only. Its copies lack some clones; in the studies checked, an unresolved V gene accounts for under half of them, and the cause for the rest is not known. The sample table holds some 140,000 clones, of which more than 65% were seen once. The top ten clonotypes cover 10% to 15% of the sample. The sequenced sample was peripheral blood. These receptors originate from a man older than 75 with acute or convalescent COVID-19.

The gene calls are TRBV6-1 and TRBJ1-1; D gene unclear. Germline CDR1 MNHNS, CDR2 SASEGT. The CDR3 loop spans 14 amino acids. Trimming took 1 base from V and 5 from J, leaving 11 bases between them. Here the CDR3 DNA reads TGTGCCAGCAGTGAAGAGTCCGGGGTGACTGAAGCTTTCTTT. As protein: CASSEESGVTEAFF.

The chain joins TRBV9 to TRBJ2-1; 10 positions match TRBD2. Trimming cost V 0 bases and J 5 bases; bases outside gene matches: 8. The CDR3 has 17 amino acids. From germline, CDR1 is SGDLS and CDR2 YYNGEE. In nucleotides, the CDR3 is TGTGCCAGCAGCGTAGCGAGCGGGGGGGCTTTGGACAATGAGCAGTTCTTC. The encoded protein is CASSVASGGALDNEQFF.

The V call is TRBV7-9, the J call TRBJ2-1, with 12 bases fitting TRBD1. Germline V gives CDR1 SEHNR, CDR2 FQNEAQ (reference sequence). This CDR3 spans 16 amino acids. With V trimmed by 4 bases and J by 6 bases, 7 bases remained unmatched. The CDR3 DNA follows: TGTGCCAGCAGCTCTACGGGACAGGGGGCTTCCAATGAGCAGTTCTTC. Protein sequence: CASSSTGQGASNEQFF.

J is TRBJ2-7 and V is TRBV27, with 7 bases lining up with TRBD1. Losses at the gene ends were 4 bases for V and 2 bases for J; bases not matched to a gene: 8. Germline assignment: CDR1 MNHEY and CDR2 SMNVEV (reference sequence). This CDR3 has 15 amino acids. CDR3: CASSSSPTGTYEQYF. The CDR3 DNA reads as TGTGCCAGCAGTTCCTCACCGACAGGGACCTACGAGCAGTACTTC.

The rearrangement uses TRBV6-5 and TRBJ1-1; 7 bases line up with TRBD1. CDR1 and CDR2 (germline): MNHEY, SVGAGI. The trim removed 8 bases at V and 1 base at J, leaving 4 bases unmatched. The CDR3 contains 13 residues. The DNA for the CDR3 is TGTGCCAGCCAGGGGGGCTGGAACACTGAAGCTTTCTTT. Protein product: CASQGGWNTEAFF.

V and J are TRBV5-4 and TRBJ1-6, with unresolved D. Germline loops: CDR1 SGHNT, CDR2 YYREEE (reference sequence). This CDR3 has 17 amino acids. Trimming removed 4 bases from V and 0 bases from J, with 14 bases in between. The CDR3 sequence is CASSLGTPRSYNSPLHF. The CDR3 DNA sequence: TGTGCCAGCAGCCTGGGCACACCCCGCTCCTATAATTCACCCCTCCACTTT.

The count of this clone is one. V gene TRBV4-1 combines with J gene TRBJ2-7; D unresolved. CDR1 and CDR2 (germline): MGHRA, YSYEKL. Between the trimmed V and J ends, which lost 4 bases and 2 bases, there was a span of 9 bases. This CDR3 has 13 residues. DNA for the CDR3: TGCGCCAGCAGCCGCGGTTCTGCCTACGAGCAGTACTTC. Translated: CASSRGSAYEQYF.

V usage is TRBV5-1 and J usage is TRBJ1-4, with D possibly being TRBD1 (5 bases). CDR3 length: 17 amino acids. Germline CDR1 is SGHRS and CDR2 is YFSETQ. V shed 1 base and J shed 3 bases, with 16 bases lying between them. For the CDR3, the DNA is TGCGCCAGCAGCTTGATGGGGCTAAGGCTGCCTAATGAAAAACTGTTTTTT. It codes for CASSLMGLRLPNEKLFF.

This chain uses TRBV7-2 with TRBJ2-7, with TRBD2 matching 9 bases. Germline CDR1 reads SGHTA; CDR2 reads FQGNSA. With 0 bases clipped from V and 5 bases from J, the junction kept 8 bases outside the gene matches. The CDR3 has 16 amino acids. CDR3 in amino acids: CASSLARGGARNEQYF. CDR3 bases: TGTGCCAGCAGCTTAGCCCGCGGGGGGGCTAGGAACGAGCAGTACTTC.

V and J are TRBV7-3 and TRBJ2-1; tentatively, D is TRBD1 (6 bases). CDR3 length: 19 residues. Looked up from germline, CDR1 is SGHTA and CDR2 is FQGTGA. The V end lost 0 bases, the J end lost 9 bases, and 27 bases lay between the germline ends. The CDR3 DNA follows: TGTGCCAGCAGCTTAACCCCCCCCCGACAGGCCCTGCTGGGAAGTGAGCAGTTCTTC. Translation gives CASSLTPPRQALLGSEQFF.

This clone was picked up a small number of times. One end of the junction is discordant with germline, which a read error may explain. The rearrangement links TRBV7-7 to TRBJ1-1; the D gene is possibly TRBD1 (5 bases). Germline V gene sequence: CDR1 SSHAT, CDR2 FNYEAQ (reference sequence). This CDR3 spans 13 amino acids. The CDR3, as DNA: TGTGCTAGCAGCTTTGGCAGGGACACTGAAGCTTTCTTT. This codes for CASSFGRDTEAFF.

The rearrangement links TRBV3-1 (or the pseudogene TRBV3-2) to TRBJ2-7; TRBD2 aligns across 9 bases. With 4 bases clipped from V and 4 bases from J, the junction kept 11 bases outside the gene matches. Per the germline V gene, CDR1 is LGHDT and CDR2 is YNNKEL (reference sequence). This CDR3 is 16 amino acids long. The CDR3 here is CASSPNRASGTYEQYF. The CDR3 DNA follows: TGTGCCAGCAGCCCAAATCGAGCTAGCGGGACATACGAGCAGTACTTC.

This clone was observed a handful of times. The gene calls are TRBV27 and TRBJ2-7, with a weak D call TRBD1 (6 bases). The V and J ends lost 3 bases and 3 bases respectively, with 12 bases between them. The germline CDR1 and CDR2 sequences are MNHEY and SMNVEV (reference sequence). This CDR3 is 14 amino acids long. The CDR3 is CASSFRGSNYEQYF. The CDR3 coding sequence is TGTGCCAGCAGTTTCAGGGGTTCCAACTACGAGCAGTACTTC.